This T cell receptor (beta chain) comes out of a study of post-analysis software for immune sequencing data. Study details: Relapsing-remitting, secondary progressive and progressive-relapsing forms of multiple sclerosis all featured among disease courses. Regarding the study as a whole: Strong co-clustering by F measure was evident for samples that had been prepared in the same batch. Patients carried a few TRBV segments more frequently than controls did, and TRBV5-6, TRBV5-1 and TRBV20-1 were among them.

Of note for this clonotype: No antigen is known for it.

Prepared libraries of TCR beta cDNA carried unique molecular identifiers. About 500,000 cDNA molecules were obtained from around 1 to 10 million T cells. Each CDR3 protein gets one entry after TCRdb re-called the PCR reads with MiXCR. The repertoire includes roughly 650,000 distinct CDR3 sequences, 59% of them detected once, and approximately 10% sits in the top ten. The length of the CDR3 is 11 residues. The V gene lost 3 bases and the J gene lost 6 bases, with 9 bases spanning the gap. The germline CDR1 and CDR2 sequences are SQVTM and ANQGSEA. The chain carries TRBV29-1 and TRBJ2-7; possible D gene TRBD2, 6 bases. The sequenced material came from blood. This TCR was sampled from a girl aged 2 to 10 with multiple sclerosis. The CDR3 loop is CSVDPGGEQYF. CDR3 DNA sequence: TGCAGCGTTGATCCCGGGGGCGAGCAGTACTTC.